The present T cell receptor (beta chain) was sequenced within a study of blood T cell repertoires in COVID-19. The repertoire was sequenced with immunoSEQ multiplex PCR; TCRdb's copy has only in-frame clones and lacks some. This table holds 450,000 to 500,000 clones, around 85% found once. Trimming left V 0 bases short and J 3 bases short, with 12 bases between. Germline loops: CDR1 SGHRS, CDR2 YFSETQ. The CDR3 extends over 15 amino acids. Material for sequencing was PBMCs or T cells enriched from blood (not recorded which). The sequence was obtained from a woman aged 60-70 years who had recovered from COVID-19. The chain carries TRBV5-1 and TRBJ1-1, with D unresolved. Here the CDR3 reads CASSLGVGAYTEAFF. The CDR3 DNA sequence: TGCGCCAGCAGCTTGGGGGTCGGAGCTTACACTGAAGCTTTCTTT.